A selection of T cell receptor beta chains follows, all from one sample in a study of identical twins. TCRdb re-derived calls from the 5' RACE reads in MiXCR, one entry per CDR3 protein. The sample lists 300,000 to 400,000 distinct CDR3 sequences, 10% to 15% occurring once. The data were also submitted as part of a second study, on yellow fever vaccine responses in identical twins.

Sequencing was done on a sample of CD8+ T cells sorted from blood. All receptors come from a woman aged 18-35 years in good health. The CDR3 runs from the conserved cysteine through the conserved F or W.

V gene: TRBV2
J gene: TRBJ1-5
CDR3 protein: CASSDEQGRPPQHF

V gene: TRBV7-3
J gene: TRBJ2-1
CDR3 protein: CASSSVGDSTYEQFF

V gene: TRBV5-1
J gene: TRBJ1-1
CDR3 protein: CASKQGNTEAFF

V gene: TRBV2
J gene: TRBJ2-5
CDR3 protein: CASISIMETQYF

V gene: TRBV7-8
J gene: TRBJ2-3
CDR3 protein: CASIQRPPGGMTDTQYF

V gene: TRBV16
J gene: TRBJ2-1
CDR3 protein: CASSHRGTGGSYNEQFF

V gene: TRBV21-1
J gene: TRBJ2-3
CDR3 protein: CASSKPLGNSTDTQYF

V gene: TRBV3-1
J gene: TRBJ2-1
CDR3 protein: CASSQATRLAGGPNEQFF

V gene: TRBV3-1
J gene: TRBJ2-5
CDR3 protein: CASSQDPLRATPSWETQYF

V gene: TRBV6-1
J gene: TRBJ2-1
CDR3 protein: CASSEETHNEQFF

V gene: TRBV7-9
J gene: TRBJ2-3
CDR3 protein: CASSPGTGEAPDTQYF

V gene: TRBV3-1
J gene: TRBJ2-2
CDR3 protein: CASSQGPPGVAGELFF

V gene: TRBV3-1
J gene: TRBJ1-2
CDR3 protein: CASSHLGTAVEYGYTF

V gene: TRBV28
J gene: TRBJ2-1
CDR3 protein: CASSYYSGGPPYNEQFF

V gene: TRBV29-1
J gene: TRBJ2-3
CDR3 protein: CSVYGGRENTQYF

V gene: TRBV15
J gene: TRBJ2-1
CDR3 protein: CATSRITKDRGRLSYNEQFF

V gene: TRBV27
J gene: TRBJ1-5
CDR3 protein: CAASGSPNQPQHF

V gene: TRBV10-3
J gene: TRBJ2-1
CDR3 protein: CAISELAGGNPSSYNEQFF

V gene: TRBV5-4
J gene: TRBJ2-3
CDR3 protein: CASSLDYSDTQYF

V gene: TRBV6-5
J gene: TRBJ2-3
CDR3 protein: CASSFEGAGADTQYF

V gene: TRBV24-1
J gene: TRBJ2-2
CDR3 protein: CGTSDFHRIDRGQSNTGELFF

V gene: TRBV13
J gene: TRBJ1-5
CDR3 protein: CASSKGGTGNQPQHF

V gene: TRBV24-1
J gene: TRBJ2-1
CDR3 protein: CATSARLAVNSSYNEQFF

V gene: TRBV5-6
J gene: TRBJ2-3
CDR3 protein: CASSGGQPTDTQYF

V gene: TRBV28
J gene: TRBJ2-1
CDR3 protein: CASSFQQEQFF

V gene: TRBV20-1
J gene: TRBJ1-1
CDR3 protein: CSAPGTDFPNTEAFF

V gene: TRBV2
J gene: TRBJ2-7
CDR3 protein: CASSDIAGQAYEQYF